Each of the 6 T cell receptor beta chains below was sequenced from the same sample in a study of T cells in Graves' hyperthyroidism and ophthalmopathy. TCR beta CDR3 regions were amplified from RNA. HTBI primers drove first-round RT-PCR of the TCR CDR3. TCRdb reprocessed the multiplex PCR reads with MiXCR, giving one entry per CDR3 protein. The sample lists 270,000 or so distinct CDR3 sequences, around 15% occurring once. The sample was blood. The receptors were gathered from a woman aged 45 to 65 with Graves' hyperthyroidism that later progressed to Graves' ophthalmopathy.

This clonotype was seen at least ten times. V is TRBV6-1 and J is TRBJ1-1; D not resolved. The length of the CDR3 is 15 residues. Between the trimmed V and J ends, which lost 6 bases and 4 bases, there was a span of 18 bases. From germline, CDR1 is MNHNS and CDR2 SASEGT. The CDR3 protein is CASSSWGGRSTEAFF. CDR3 bases: TGTGCCAGCAGCTCATGGGGAGGTCGAAGCACTGAAGCTTTCTTT.

This clonotype was counted at least ten times. The chain links TRBV7-9 to TRBJ2-4; D unresolved. The CDR3 length is 12 residues. Germline assignment: CDR1 SEHNR and CDR2 FQNEAQ (reference sequence). Trimming stripped 1 base from V and 9 bases from J, with 7 bases between. The CDR3 protein is CASSLEGSIQYF. The CDR3 nucleotides read TGTGCCAGCAGCTTAGAGGGCAGCATTCAGTACTTC.

The chain recombines TRBV5-1 with TRBJ1-4; a weak D match, TRBD1 (5 bases). CDR3 length equals 14 residues. Trimming took off 4 bases at V and 7 bases at J, with 14 bases between the two ends. Germline lookup yields CDR1 SGHRS and CDR2 YFSETQ. In DNA form, the CDR3 reads TGCGCCAGCAGCCGGGGGGAAGGTGTTGAAAAACTGTTTTTT. Amino acid sequence: CASSRGEGVEKLFF.

This clonotype was counted ten times or more. The chain links TRBV11-2 to TRBJ1-1; D remains ambiguous. This CDR3 has 13 residues. Trimming shortened V by 8 bases and J by 3 bases, and 13 bases separated the two germline ends. The germline CDR1 and CDR2 sequences are SGHAT and FQNNGV. CDR3 loop: CASLNEIYTEAFF. Here the CDR3 DNA reads TGTGCCAGCCTTAACGAGATTTACACTGAAGCTTTCTTT.

J is TRBJ2-3 and V is TRBV28; possibly TRBD2 for D (6 bases). Germline V gene lookup returns CDR1 MDHEN and CDR2 SYDVKM. Trimming removed 6 bases at V and 0 bases at J, with 10 bases between. This CDR3 contains 14 residues. CDR3 coding DNA: TGTGCCAGCAGACTCGGGACTAGCACAGATACGCAGTATTTT. It encodes CASRLGTSTDTQYF.

This clonotype was counted many times. The rearrangement links TRBV3-1 to TRBJ1-6; D remains ambiguous. CDR3 length: 13 residues. V was clipped by 0 bases and J by 9 bases, with 6 bases between them. Germline V CDR1 and CDR2: LGHDT, YNNKEL (reference sequence). CDR3 coding DNA: TGTGCCAGCAGCCAAGATATAAGTTCACCCCTCCACTTT. Translating it yields CASSQDISSPLHF.